This T cell receptor beta chain was retrieved from a study of CD8 T cells in Susac syndrome. Study details: Sequencing included Susac syndrome patients, six of them with active disease and roughly eight in remission. Patients with Susac syndrome, at blood draw, were therapy-naive, on corticosteroids, or on intravenous immunoglobulin alone.

This clonotype has a single count. Germline V lookup: CDR1 MNHEY, CDR2 SVGEGT. The CDR3 is 14 amino acids. V gave up 7 bases and J gave up 0 bases, with 10 bases separating them. RNA amounts of roughly 0.45 to 1 ug underwent reverse transcription with random hexamers. TCRdb reprocessed the immunoSEQ multiplex PCR reads via MiXCR and lists one record per CDR3 protein. The sample lists under 150,000 distinct CDR3 sequences, approximately 96% occurring once. The sequenced sample consisted of CD4+ T cells from PBMCs. The source of this sequence is a human donor with Susac syndrome. The chain combines TRBV6-2 or TRBV6-3 with TRBJ1-5; D is uncertain. The CDR3 region is CASIDGGSNQPQHF. CDR3 bases: TGTGCCAGCATCGATGGCGGTAGCAATCAGCCCCAGCATTTT.